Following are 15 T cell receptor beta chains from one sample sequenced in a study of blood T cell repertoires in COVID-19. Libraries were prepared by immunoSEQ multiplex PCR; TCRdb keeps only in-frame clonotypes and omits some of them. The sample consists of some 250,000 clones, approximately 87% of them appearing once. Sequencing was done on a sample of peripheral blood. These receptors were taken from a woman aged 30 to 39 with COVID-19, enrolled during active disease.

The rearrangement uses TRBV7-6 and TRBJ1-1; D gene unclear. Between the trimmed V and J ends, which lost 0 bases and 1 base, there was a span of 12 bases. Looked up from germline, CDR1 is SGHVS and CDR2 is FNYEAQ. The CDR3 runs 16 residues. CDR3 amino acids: CASSLAPAAENTEAFF. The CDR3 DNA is TGTGCCAGCAGCTTAGCGCCCGCGGCGGAGAACACTGAAGCTTTCTTT. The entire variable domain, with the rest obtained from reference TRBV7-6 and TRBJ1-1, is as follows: GAGVSQSPRYKVTKRGQDVALRCDPISGHVSLYWYRQALGQGPEFLTYFNYEAQQDKSGLPNDRFSAERPEGSISTLTIQRTEQRDSAMYRCASSLAPAAENTEAFFGQGTRLTVV.

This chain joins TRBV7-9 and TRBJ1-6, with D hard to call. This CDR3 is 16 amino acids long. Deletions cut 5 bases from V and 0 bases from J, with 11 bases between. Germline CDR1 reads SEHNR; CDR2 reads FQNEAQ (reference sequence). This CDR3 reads CASSPLGSSYNSPLHF. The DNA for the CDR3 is TGTGCCAGCAGCCCTTTGGGGAGCTCCTATAATTCACCCCTCCACTTT. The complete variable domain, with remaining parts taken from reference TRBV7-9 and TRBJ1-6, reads DTGVSQNPRHKITKRGQNVTFRCDPISEHNRLYWYRQTLGQGPEFLTYFQNEAQLEKSRLLSDRFSAERPKGSFSTLEIQRTEQGDSAMYLCASSPLGSSYNSPLHFGNGTRLTVT.

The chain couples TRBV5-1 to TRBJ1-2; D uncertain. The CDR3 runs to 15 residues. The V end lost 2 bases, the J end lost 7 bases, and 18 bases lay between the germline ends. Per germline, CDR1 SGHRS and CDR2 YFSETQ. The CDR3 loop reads CASSFRGVAVPGYTF. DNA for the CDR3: TGCGCCAGCAGCTTTAGAGGCGTCGCTGTTCCTGGCTACACCTTC.

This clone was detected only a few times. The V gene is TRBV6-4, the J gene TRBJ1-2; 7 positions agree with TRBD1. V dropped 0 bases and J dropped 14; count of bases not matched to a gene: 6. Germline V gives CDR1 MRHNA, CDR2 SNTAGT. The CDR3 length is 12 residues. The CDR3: CASSDSGGQPTF. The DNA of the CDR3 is TGTGCCAGCAGTGACTCAGGGGGACAGCCGACCTTC.

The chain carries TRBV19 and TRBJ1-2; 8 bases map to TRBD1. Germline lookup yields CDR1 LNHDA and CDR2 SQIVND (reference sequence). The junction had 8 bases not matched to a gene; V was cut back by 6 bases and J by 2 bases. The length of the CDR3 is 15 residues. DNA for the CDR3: TGTGCCAGTAGCCCCCCAGGGGGCCCGAACTATGGCTACACCTTC. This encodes CASSPPGGPNYGYTF.

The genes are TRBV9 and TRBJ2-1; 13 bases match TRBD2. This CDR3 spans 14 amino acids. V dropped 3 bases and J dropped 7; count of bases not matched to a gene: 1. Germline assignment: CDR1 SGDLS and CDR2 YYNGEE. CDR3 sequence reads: CASSATSGGNEQFF. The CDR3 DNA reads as TGTGCCAGCAGCGCGACTAGCGGGGGGAATGAGCAGTTCTTC.

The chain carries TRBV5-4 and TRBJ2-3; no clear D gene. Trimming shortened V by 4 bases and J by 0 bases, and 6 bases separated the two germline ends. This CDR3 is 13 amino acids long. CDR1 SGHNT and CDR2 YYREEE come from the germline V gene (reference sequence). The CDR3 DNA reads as TGTGCCAGCAGCGGCCTTAGCACAGATACGCAGTATTTT. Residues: CASSGLSTDTQYF.

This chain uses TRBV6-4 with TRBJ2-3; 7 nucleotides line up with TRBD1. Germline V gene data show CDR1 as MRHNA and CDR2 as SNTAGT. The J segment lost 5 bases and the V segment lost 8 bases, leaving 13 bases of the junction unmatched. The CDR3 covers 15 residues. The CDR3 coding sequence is TGTGCCAGCCACCGGGGACAGAGTCATTTAGATACGCAGTATTTT. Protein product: CASHRGQSHLDTQYF.

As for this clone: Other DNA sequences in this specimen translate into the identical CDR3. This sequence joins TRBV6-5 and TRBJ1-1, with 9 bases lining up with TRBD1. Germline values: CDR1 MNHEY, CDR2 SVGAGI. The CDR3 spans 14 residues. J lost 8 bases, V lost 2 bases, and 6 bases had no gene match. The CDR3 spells CASSYTGQGAEAFF. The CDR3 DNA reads TGTGCCAGCAGTTACACGGGACAGGGAGCAGAAGCTTTCTTT.

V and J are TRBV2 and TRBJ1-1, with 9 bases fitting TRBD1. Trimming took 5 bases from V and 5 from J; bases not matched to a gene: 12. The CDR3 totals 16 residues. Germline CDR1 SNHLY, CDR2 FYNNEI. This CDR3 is CASSLQGAMRRTEAFF. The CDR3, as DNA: TGTGCCAGCAGTTTACAGGGGGCAATGAGAAGAACTGAAGCTTTCTTT.

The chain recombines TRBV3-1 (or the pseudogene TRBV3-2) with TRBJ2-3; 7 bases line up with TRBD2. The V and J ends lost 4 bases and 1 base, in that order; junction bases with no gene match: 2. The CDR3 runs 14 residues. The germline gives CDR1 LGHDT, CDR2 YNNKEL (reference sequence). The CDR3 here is CASSRREGTDTQYF. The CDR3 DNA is TGTGCCAGCAGCCGCCGGGAGGGCACAGATACGCAGTATTTT.

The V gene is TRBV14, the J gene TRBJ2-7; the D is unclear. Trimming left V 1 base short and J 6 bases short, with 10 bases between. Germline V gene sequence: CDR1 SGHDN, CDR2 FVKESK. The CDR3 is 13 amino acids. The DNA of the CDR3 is TGTGCCAGCAGCCAAGTTTGGTACTCCGAGCAGTACTTC. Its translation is CASSQVWYSEQYF.

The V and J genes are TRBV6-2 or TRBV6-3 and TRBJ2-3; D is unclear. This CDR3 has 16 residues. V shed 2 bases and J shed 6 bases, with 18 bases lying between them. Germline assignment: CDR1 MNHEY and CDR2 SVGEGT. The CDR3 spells CASSYSQTSFSDTQYF. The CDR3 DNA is TGTGCCAGCAGTTACAGCCAGACATCATTTTCCGATACGCAGTATTTT.

The CDR3, as DNA: TGTGCCAGCAGCCGGACTCAAGAGACCCAGTACTTC. Protein sequence: CASSRTQETQYF. The chain uses TRBV11-3 and TRBJ2-5; weak D call: TRBD2 (5 bases). V lost 5 bases and J 2 bases, leaving 6 bases between the germline ends. CDR1 is SGHNT and CDR2 is YENEEA in the germline V gene. This CDR3 contains 12 residues.

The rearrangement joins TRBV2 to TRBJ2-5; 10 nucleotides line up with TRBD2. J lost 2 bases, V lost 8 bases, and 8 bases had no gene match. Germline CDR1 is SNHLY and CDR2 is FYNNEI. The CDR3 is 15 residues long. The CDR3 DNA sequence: TGTGCCAGCGCCAGCGGGGGGGTCCTTCAAGAGACCCAGTACTTC. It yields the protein CASASGGVLQETQYF.